This T cell receptor beta chain emerged from a study of blood T cell repertoires in COVID-19 (TCRdb year 2020). Background on the whole study: Collaborator samples came from the United States, Italy and Spain and covered acute and convalescent phases of COVID-19. Sample metadata almost always included a de-identified subject ID, COVID-19 status, age in years and sex. A freely available public database, intended as a resource for researchers studying the immune response to SARS-CoV-2, is where the repertoires were released. The samples were drawn from two sources: the first 160 participants of the ongoing ImmuneRACE study, and 950 to 1,500 subjects contributed by 6 global collaborators. Where available, HLA class I and class II types were taken from metadata supplied by the sample provider and were not determined by assay-based typing. The prospective study material was composed of cDNA or gDNA derived from T cells, B-cell-depleted T cells, or PBMCs. The dataset comprised deeply sampled blood TCRbeta repertoires from subjects exposed to, actively infected with, or recovered from COVID-19. What the authors observed across the whole study: Clinical and demographic metadata were provided uncurated, with the amount varying by source and participant.

The immunoSEQ Assay, a bias-controlled multiplex PCR, was used to amplify TCRbeta CDR3 regions from genomic DNA. As for how the authors treated the data: The number of nucleated cells in each sample was estimated by amplification of reference gene primers within the assay. Sequence reads were collapsed and filtered to measure the absolute abundance of every unique TCRbeta CDR3 rearrangement. For each sample, productive Simpson clonality was calculated as the square root of Simpson's diversity index across productive rearrangements. Imported from immuneACCESS, the table was reduced by TCRdb to in-frame sequences with V and J called. These copies leave out some clones; in studies compared against another copy, an unresolved V gene accounts for under half, and the cause of the remainder is not known. V and J calls and clone size come straight from that table; D and trimming were deduced from the DNA. The sample includes around 360,000 clones, with around 87% observed a single time. Together, the top ten hold over 9.5% of the sample.

In Seattle, one collaborating source enrolled patients while the infection was active and tracked those patients longitudinally over the course of disease. The collaborating institutions used their own protocols to collect whole blood in K2EDTA tubes. For TCRbeta analysis, collaborators shipped samples as frozen whole blood, isolated PBMCs, or DNA extracted from either of those sample types. According to the germline V gene, CDR1 reads MGHRA and CDR2 reads YSYEKL. The CDR3 sequence holds 20 residues, the cysteine and phenylalanine included. The entry retains the CDR3 DNA only, 60 bases that are in frame from base 1. Trimming takes 1 base from V and 1 base from J, and the germline ends sit 22 bases apart. Comment on this clone: What this receptor recognizes is not known. Within one base of it there is no much larger clone, and no base qualities were kept.

The specimen sequenced was peripheral blood. This receptor was obtained from a woman aged 25 to 39 with COVID-19, enrolled during active disease. The V and J genes are TRBV4-1 and TRBJ2-2, with the identity of the D gene unclear. The CDR3 loop reads CASSQAGIREAHKNTGELFF. The nucleotide sequence is TGCGCCAGCAGCCAAGCTGGTATTCGAGAGGCTCATAAGAACACCGGGGAGCTGTTTTTT.